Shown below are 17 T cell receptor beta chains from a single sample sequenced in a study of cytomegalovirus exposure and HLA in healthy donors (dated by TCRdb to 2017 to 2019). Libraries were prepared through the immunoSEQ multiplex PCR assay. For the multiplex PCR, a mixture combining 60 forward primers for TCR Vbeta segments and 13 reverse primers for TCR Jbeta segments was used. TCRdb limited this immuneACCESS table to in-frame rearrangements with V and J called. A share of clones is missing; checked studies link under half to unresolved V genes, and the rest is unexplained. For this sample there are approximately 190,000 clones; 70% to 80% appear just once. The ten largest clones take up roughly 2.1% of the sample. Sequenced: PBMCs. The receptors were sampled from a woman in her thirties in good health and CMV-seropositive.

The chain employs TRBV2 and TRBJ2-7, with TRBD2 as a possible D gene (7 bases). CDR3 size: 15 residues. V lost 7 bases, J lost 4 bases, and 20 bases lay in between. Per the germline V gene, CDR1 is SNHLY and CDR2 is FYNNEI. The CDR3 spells CASTYEGGGQYEQYF. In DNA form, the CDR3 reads TGTGCCAGCACCTACGAGGGGGGGGGACAATACGAGCAGTACTTC.

CDR3 sequence reads: CASSSQGLGQGFNYGYTF. CDR3 DNA sequence: TGTGCCAGCAGTTCACAGGGGCTAGGACAGGGGTTTAACTATGGCTACACCTTC. J is TRBJ1-2 and V is TRBV27; 9 bases agree with TRBD1. The V segment lost 4 bases and the J segment 1 base; nucleotides outside the gene matches: 13. CDR3 length: 18 residues. In germline, CDR1 is MNHEY, CDR2 SMNVEV (reference sequence).

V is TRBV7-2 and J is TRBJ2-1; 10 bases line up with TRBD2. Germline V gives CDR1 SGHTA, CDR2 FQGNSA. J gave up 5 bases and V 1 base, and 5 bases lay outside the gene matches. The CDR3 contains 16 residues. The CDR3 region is CASSLGLAGSHNEQFF. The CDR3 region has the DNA TGTGCCAGCAGCTTAGGACTAGCGGGTTCTCACAATGAGCAGTTCTTC.

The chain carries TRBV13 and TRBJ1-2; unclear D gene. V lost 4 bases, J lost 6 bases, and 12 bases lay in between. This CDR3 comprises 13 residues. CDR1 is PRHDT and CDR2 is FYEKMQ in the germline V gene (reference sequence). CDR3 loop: CASSSFDPDGYTF. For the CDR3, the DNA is TGTGCCAGCAGCTCCTTCGATCCAGATGGCTACACCTTC.

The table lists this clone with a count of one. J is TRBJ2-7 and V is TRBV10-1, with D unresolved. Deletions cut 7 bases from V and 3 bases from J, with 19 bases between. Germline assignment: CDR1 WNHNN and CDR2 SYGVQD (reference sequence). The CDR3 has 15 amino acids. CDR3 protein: CASINSVGRDYEQYF. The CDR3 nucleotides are TGCGCCAGCATCAACAGTGTGGGCAGAGACTACGAGCAGTACTTC.

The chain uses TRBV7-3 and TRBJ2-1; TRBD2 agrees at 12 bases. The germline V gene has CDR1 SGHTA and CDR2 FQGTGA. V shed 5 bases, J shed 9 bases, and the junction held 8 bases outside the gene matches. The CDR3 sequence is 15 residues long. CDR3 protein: CASSPTSGRFSEQFF. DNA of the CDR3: TGTGCCAGCAGCCCGACTAGCGGGAGATTCAGTGAGCAGTTCTTC.

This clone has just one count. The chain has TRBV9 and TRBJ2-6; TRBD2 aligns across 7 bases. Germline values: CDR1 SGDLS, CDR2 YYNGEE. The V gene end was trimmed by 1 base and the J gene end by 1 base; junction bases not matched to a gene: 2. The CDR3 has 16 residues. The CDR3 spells CASSVSSGSGANVLTF. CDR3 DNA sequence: TGTGCCAGCAGCGTATCTAGCGGATCTGGGGCCAACGTCCTGACTTTC.

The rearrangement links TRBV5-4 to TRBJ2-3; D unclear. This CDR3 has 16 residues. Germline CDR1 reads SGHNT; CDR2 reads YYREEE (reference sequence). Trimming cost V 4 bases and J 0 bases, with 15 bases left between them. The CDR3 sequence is CASSQLPGASTDTQYF. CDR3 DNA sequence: TGTGCCAGCAGCCAACTGCCAGGTGCTAGCACAGATACGCAGTATTTT. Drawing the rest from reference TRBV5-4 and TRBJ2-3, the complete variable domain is ETGVTQSPTHLIKTRGQQVTLRCSSQSGHNTVSWYQQALGQGPQFIFQYYREEENGRGNFPPRFSGLQFPNYSSELNVNALELDDSALYLCASSQLPGASTDTQYFGPGTRLTVL.

The CDR3, as DNA: TGTGCCAGTAGTATGGGCAGGGGGCAGGCAGATACGCAGTATTTT. Its translation is CASSMGRGQADTQYF. The gene calls are TRBV19 and TRBJ2-3, with TRBD1 matching over 8 bases. Per germline, CDR1 LNHDA and CDR2 SQIVND (reference sequence). V was clipped by 3 bases and J by 4 bases; unmatched bases: 6. This CDR3 is built from 15 residues.

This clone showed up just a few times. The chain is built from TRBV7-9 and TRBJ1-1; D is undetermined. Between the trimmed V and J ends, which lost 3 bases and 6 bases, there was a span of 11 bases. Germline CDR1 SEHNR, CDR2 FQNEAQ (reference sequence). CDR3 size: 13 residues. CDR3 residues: CASSFQDRSEAFF. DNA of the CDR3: TGTGCCAGCAGCTTTCAAGATCGGTCTGAAGCTTTCTTT. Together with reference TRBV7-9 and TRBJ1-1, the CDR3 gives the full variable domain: DTGVSQNPRHKITKRGQNVTFRCDPISEHNRLYWYRQTLGQGPEFLTYFQNEAQLEKSRLLSDRFSAERPKGSFSTLEIQRTEQGDSAMYLCASSFQDRSEAFFGQGTRLTVV.

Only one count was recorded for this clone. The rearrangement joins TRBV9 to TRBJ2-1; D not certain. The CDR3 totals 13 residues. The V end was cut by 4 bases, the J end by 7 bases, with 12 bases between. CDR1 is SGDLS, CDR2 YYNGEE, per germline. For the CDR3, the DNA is TGTGCCAGCAGCACAACCCCAGTGAATGAGCAGTTCTTC. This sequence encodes CASSTTPVNEQFF.

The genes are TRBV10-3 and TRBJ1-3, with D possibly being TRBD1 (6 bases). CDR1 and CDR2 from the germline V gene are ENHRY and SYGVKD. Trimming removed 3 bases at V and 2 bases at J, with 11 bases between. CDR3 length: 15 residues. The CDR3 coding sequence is TGTGCCATCAGTGACCCCAGGGGAACTGGAAACACCATATATTTT. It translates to CAISDPRGTGNTIYF.

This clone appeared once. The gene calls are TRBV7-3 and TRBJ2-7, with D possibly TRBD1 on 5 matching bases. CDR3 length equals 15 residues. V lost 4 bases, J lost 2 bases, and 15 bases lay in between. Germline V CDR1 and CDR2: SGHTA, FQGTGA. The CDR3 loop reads CASSSTKGATYEQYF. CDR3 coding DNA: TGTGCCAGCAGCTCCACAAAAGGGGCCACCTACGAGCAGTACTTC.

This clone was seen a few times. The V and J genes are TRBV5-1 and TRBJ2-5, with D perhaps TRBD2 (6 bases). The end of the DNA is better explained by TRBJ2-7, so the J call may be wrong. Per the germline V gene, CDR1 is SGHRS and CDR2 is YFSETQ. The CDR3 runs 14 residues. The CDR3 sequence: CASSLVAGTHEQYF. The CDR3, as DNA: TGCGCCAGCAGCTTGGTGGCGGGGACGCACGAGCAGTACTTC.

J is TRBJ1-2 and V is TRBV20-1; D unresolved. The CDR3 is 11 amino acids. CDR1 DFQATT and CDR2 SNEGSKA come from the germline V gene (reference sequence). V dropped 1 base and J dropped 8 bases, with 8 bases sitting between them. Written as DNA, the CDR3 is TGCAGTGCTAGAGTAGGAGGAGGCTACACCTTC. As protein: CSARVGGGYTF.

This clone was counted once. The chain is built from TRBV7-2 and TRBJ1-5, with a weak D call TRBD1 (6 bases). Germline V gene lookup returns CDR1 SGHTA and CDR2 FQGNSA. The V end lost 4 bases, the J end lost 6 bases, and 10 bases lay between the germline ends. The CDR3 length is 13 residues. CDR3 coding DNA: TGTGCCAGCAGCTCGGACAGTTTTCAGCCCCAGCATTTT. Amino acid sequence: CASSSDSFQPQHF. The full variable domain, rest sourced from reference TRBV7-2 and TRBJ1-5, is GAGVSQSPSNKVTEKGKDVELRCDPISGHTALYWYRQSLGQGLEFLIYFQGNSAPDKSGLPSDRFSAERTGGSVSTLTIQRTQQEDSAVYLCASSSDSFQPQHFGDGTRLSIL.

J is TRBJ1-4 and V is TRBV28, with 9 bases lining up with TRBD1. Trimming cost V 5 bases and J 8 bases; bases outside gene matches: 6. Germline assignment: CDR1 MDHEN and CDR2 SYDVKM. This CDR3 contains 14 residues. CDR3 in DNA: TGTGCCAGCAGTCCACAGGGGGCTTGGGAAAAACTGTTTTTT. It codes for CASSPQGAWEKLFF.